This T cell receptor (beta chain) emerged from a study of blood T cell repertoires in COVID-19 (dated by TCRdb to the early 2020s). As for the study more broadly: Collaborator samples came from the United States, Italy and Spain and covered acute and convalescent phases of COVID-19. Samples came from the ongoing ImmuneRACE study (first 160 participants) plus 1,254 subjects from 6 global collaborators. Nearly every sample came with metadata listing a de-identified subject ID, COVID-19 status, age in years and sex. Subjects who had been exposed to COVID-19, were actively infected with it, or had recovered from it provided the deeply sampled blood TCRbeta repertoires that made up the dataset. The material from the prospective study consisted of cDNA or gDNA derived from T cells, B-cell-depleted T cells, or PBMCs. Where available, HLA class I and class II types were taken from metadata supplied by the sample provider and were not determined by assay-based typing. The repertoires were released in a freely available public database meant as a resource for research on the immune response to SARS-CoV-2.

Trimming takes 2 bases from V and 4 bases from J, and the germline ends sit 15 bases apart. Measured from the cysteine to the phenylalanine, the CDR3 is 17 residues long. Only the CDR3 DNA is retained, 51 bases long and in frame from the first base. CDR1 MRHNA and CDR2 SNTAGT are derived from the germline V gene. The immunoSEQ Assay, a bias-controlled multiplex PCR, was used to amplify TCRbeta CDR3 regions from genomic DNA. The authors processed their data as follows. Within the assay, amplification of reference gene primers was used to estimate how many nucleated cells each sample contained. To quantify the absolute abundance of each unique TCRbeta CDR3 rearrangement, sequence reads were collapsed and filtered. Productive Simpson clonality was computed per sample as the square root of Simpson's diversity index over productive rearrangements. Not all clones reach the TCRdb copy of this immuneACCESS table, which keeps in-frame sequences only. Checked studies attribute under half of the gap to unresolved V genes and leave the rest unexplained. That table gives V, J and clone size, and the DNA gave D and trimming. Here the sample has more than 250,000 clones; around 89% occur a single time. Under 2% of the sample lies in the top ten.

Comments on this clone: This clone's antigen is unknown. Base qualities are not at hand, and no much larger clone is one base apart.

Results the study describes overall, beyond this receptor: Clinical and demographic metadata were provided uncurated, with the amount varying by source and participant.

One collaborating source in Seattle enrolled patients during active infection and followed them longitudinally through the course of disease. Each collaborating institution followed its own protocols to collect whole blood in K2EDTA tubes. For TCRbeta analysis, collaborator samples were shipped as frozen whole blood, as isolated PBMCs, or as DNA extracted from either sample type. This TCR came from a woman aged 25 to 39 with COVID-19, enrolled during active disease. Sequenced sample: peripheral blood. The chain couples TRBV6-4 to TRBJ1-6; matching of 5 bases hints at TRBD1 as the D gene. In nucleotides, the sequence is TGTGCCAGCAGTGACCCCGGGGGAGTCGCTTATAATTCACCCCTCCACTTT. It translates to CASSDPGGVAYNSPLHF.